The next 9 T cell receptor beta chains were all read from a single sample in a study of cytomegalovirus exposure and HLA in healthy donors (dated by TCRdb to the late 2010s). To prepare the library, the immunoSEQ multiplex PCR assay was applied. For the multiplex PCR, a mixture combining 60 forward primers for TCR Vbeta segments and 13 reverse primers for TCR Jbeta segments was used. TCRdb re-hosts the immuneACCESS table, in-frame sequences only. Its copies lack some clones; in the studies checked, an unresolved V gene accounts for under half of them, and the cause for the rest is not known. The table kept for this sample lists 45,000 to 70,000 clones. Jointly, the top ten make up 9.5% to 15% of the sample. Material for sequencing was PBMCs. These receptors were obtained from a woman under 40 in good health and CMV-seropositive.

The CDR3 DNA is TGTGCCAGCAGCCACCCCCGGGGGGGAAGGAACACTGAAGCTTTCTTT. It yields the protein CASSHPRGGRNTEAFF. The chain links TRBV13 to TRBJ1-1, with a tentative D call TRBD1 (5 bases). V was trimmed by 5 bases and J by 1 base, leaving 17 bases between them. Germline V gene data show CDR1 as PRHDT and CDR2 as FYEKMQ (reference sequence). This CDR3 spans 16 amino acids. The full variable domain, rest sourced from reference TRBV13 and TRBJ1-1, is AAGVIQSPRHLIKEKRETATLKCYPIPRHDTVYWYQQGPGQDPQFLISFYEKMQSDKGSIPDRFSAQQFSDYHSELNMSSLELGDSALYFCASSHPRGGRNTEAFFGQGTRLTVV.

This chain links TRBV19 with TRBJ1-2; maybe TRBD1 (6 bases). The CDR3 is 15 amino acids. Trimming removed 1 base at V and 4 bases at J, with 13 bases between. Germline V CDR1 and CDR2: LNHDA, SQIVND (reference sequence). For the CDR3, the DNA is TGTGCCAGTAGTATAGGAACAGGGCCCTTCTATGGCTACACCTTC. It encodes CASSIGTGPFYGYTF.

This chain uses TRBV13 with TRBJ2-7; 12 bases line up with TRBD1. The length of the CDR3 is 15 residues. Germline V CDR1 and CDR2: PRHDT, FYEKMQ (reference sequence). V lost 5 bases to trimming and J lost 2 bases; unmatched junction nucleotides: 4. The CDR3: CASSMGQGAPYEQYF. The CDR3 nucleotides read TGTGCCAGCAGCATGGGACAGGGGGCGCCCTACGAGCAGTACTTC.

CDR3 in amino acids: CASSLYTGYNSPLHF. As DNA, the CDR3 is TGTGCCAGCAGTTTATATACCGGGTATAATTCACCCCTCCACTTT. The rearrangement links TRBV27 to TRBJ1-6, with D unresolved. Per the germline V gene, CDR1 is MNHEY and CDR2 is SMNVEV (reference sequence). Trimming cost V 1 base and J 4 bases, with 8 bases left between them. The CDR3 sequence is 15 residues long.

The gene calls are TRBV19 and TRBJ2-7; tentative D call: TRBD1 (6 bases). V was shortened by 1 base and J by 2 bases, with 9 bases between the two germline ends. CDR1 and CDR2 (germline): LNHDA, SQIVND (reference sequence). CDR3 length: 14 amino acids. CDR3 amino acids: CASSIGTGTYEQYF. DNA of the CDR3: TGTGCCAGTAGTATAGGAACAGGGACCTACGAGCAGTACTTC.

The DNA for the CDR3 is TGTGCCAGCAGCGGGACTTTTCAAGAGACCCAGTACTTC. Its translation: CASSGTFQETQYF. The chain carries TRBV7-6 and TRBJ2-5; TRBD2 is a possible D gene (6 bases). V lost 5 bases, J lost 2 bases, and 9 bases lay in between. The CDR3 contains 13 residues. From germline, CDR1 is SGHVS and CDR2 FNYEAQ.

The rearrangement joins TRBV5-1 to TRBJ2-7, with TRBD2 matching 8 bases. V shed 4 bases, J shed 2 bases, and the junction held 8 bases outside the gene matches. The CDR3 runs to 15 residues. Germline CDR1 and CDR2: SGHRS and YFSETQ. The CDR3 reads CASSLSGAGTYEQYF. The DNA of the CDR3 is TGCGCCAGCAGCCTTAGCGGGGCCGGAACCTACGAGCAGTACTTC.

The V gene is TRBV7-9, the J gene TRBJ2-5; 7 bases align to TRBD2. The CDR3 is 14 amino acids. Trimming took 5 bases from V and 4 from J; bases not matched to a gene: 7. The germline V gene encodes CDR1 SEHNR and CDR2 FQNEAQ (reference sequence). The CDR3 is CASSPWGGGETQYF. DNA of the CDR3: TGTGCCAGCAGCCCGTGGGGGGGAGGAGAGACCCAGTACTTC.

The rearrangement uses TRBV5-4 and TRBJ2-2, with TRBD1 identical over 9 bases. The CDR3 extends over 17 amino acids. Germline CDR1 SGHNT, CDR2 YYREEE (reference sequence). V shed 3 bases, J shed 3 bases, and the junction held 9 bases outside the gene matches. The CDR3 region is CASSYGQGIPDTGELFF. For the CDR3, the DNA is TGTGCCAGCAGCTATGGACAGGGGATCCCCGACACCGGGGAGCTGTTTTTT.